The next 20 T cell receptor beta chains were all read from a single sample in a study of PD-L1 blockade in urothelial cancer. Time point of the sample: pretreatment peripheral blood. Data came from immunoSEQ multiplex PCR; TCRdb stores just in-frame clones and leaves some out. The sample contains about 63,000 clones, 81% of which appear only once. The sample here was PBMCs, taken around atezolizumab (anti-PD-L1) treatment. The receptors stem from an older man with urothelial cancer.

CDR3 in DNA: TGTGCCAGTAGCCAAACGACAGAAGGCACTGAAGCTTTCTTT. It yields the protein CASSQTTEGTEAFF. The rearrangement joins TRBV19 to TRBJ1-1; D may be TRBD1 (5 bases). V lost 6 bases, J lost 4 bases, and 15 bases lay in between. Per germline, CDR1 LNHDA and CDR2 SQIVND (reference sequence). CDR3 length: 14 residues.

The chain combines TRBV7-9 with TRBJ2-1, with TRBD2 matching over 8 bases. Trimming removed 1 base from V and 8 bases from J; junction bases left unmatched: 4. Germline V gives CDR1 SEHNR, CDR2 FQNEAQ (reference sequence). The CDR3 spans 14 residues. The CDR3 loop is CASSLDGGAYEQFF. The CDR3 DNA reads as TGTGCCAGCAGCTTAGACGGGGGGGCCTATGAGCAGTTCTTC.

This clone has a handful of counts. The chain joins TRBV10-3 to TRBJ2-7; D is undetermined. CDR1 and CDR2 (germline): ENHRY, SYGVKD. This CDR3 comprises 14 residues. V was pared by 4 bases and J by 6 bases, with 16 bases between. The CDR3 coding sequence is TGTGCCATCAGTGGATGGCCCAGGCAGCCCGAGCAGTACTTC. Protein: CAISGWPRQPEQYF.

The table lists this clone with a count of one. The genes are TRBV7-2 and TRBJ1-2, with 7 bases fitting TRBD1. CDR3 size: 15 residues. CDR1 and CDR2 from the germline V gene are SGHTA and FQGNSA. The ends lost 2 bases at V and 8 bases at J; junction bases unmatched: 11. CDR3 sequence (DNA): TGTGCCAGCAGCTTATATCAACCGGGACAGAGGGGCTACACCTTC. This encodes CASSLYQPGQRGYTF.

J is TRBJ1-4 and V is TRBV18; 7 bases fit TRBD1. The CDR3 runs to 13 residues. Germline V gene sequence: CDR1 KGHSH, CDR2 LQKENI. The V gene end was trimmed by 5 bases and the J gene end by 7 bases; junction bases not matched to a gene: 4. CDR3 bases: TGTGCCAGCTCAAACCGGGACAGTGAAAAACTGTTTTTT. Its protein is CASSNRDSEKLFF.

V gene TRBV7-9 combines with J gene TRBJ2-2; TRBD1 matches 7 bases. There are 15 residues in the CDR3. Germline-derived CDR1 and CDR2 are SEHNR and FQNEAQ (reference sequence). V trimming: 8 bases; J trimming: 2 bases; junction bases outside the gene matches: 8. The CDR3 protein is CASPIRGGNTGELFF. In nucleotides, the CDR3 is TGTGCCAGCCCAATCAGAGGGGGCAACACCGGGGAGCTGTTTTTT.

The V and J genes are TRBV25-1 and TRBJ2-7, with 8 bases identical to TRBD1. This CDR3 spans 14 amino acids. With V trimmed by 6 bases and J by 2 bases, 6 bases remained unmatched. The germline gives CDR1 MGHDK, CDR2 SYGVNS. DNA for the CDR3: TGTGCCAGCAGCGTCGGGACAGGTCCCTACGAGCAGTACTTC. Encoded protein: CASSVGTGPYEQYF.

This clone was recorded once. V usage is TRBV10-3 and J usage is TRBJ2-1; D not resolved. Deletions cut 0 bases from V and 1 base from J, with 4 bases between. Germline-derived CDR1 and CDR2 are ENHRY and SYGVKD. The CDR3 extends over 14 amino acids. CDR3 DNA sequence: TGTGCCATCAGTGAGTCCTATTCCTACAATGAGCAGTTCTTC. Residues: CAISESYSYNEQFF.

This chain connects TRBV18 to TRBJ1-1; perhaps TRBD1 as D (5 bases). Germline CDR1 is KGHSH and CDR2 is LQKENI. V lost 3 bases, J lost 0 bases, and 8 bases lay in between. The CDR3 is made up of 14 amino acids. CDR3 coding DNA: TGTGCCAGCTCACCGTCAGGGATGAACACTGAAGCTTTCTTT. It specifies CASSPSGMNTEAFF.

This chain uses TRBV6-5 with TRBJ1-5; a weak D match, TRBD1 (5 bases). The V end lost 6 bases, the J end lost 4 bases, and 10 bases lay between the germline ends. The CDR3 spans 13 residues. Germline V gene data show CDR1 as MNHEY and CDR2 as SVGAGI. The CDR3 DNA reads as TGTGCCAGCAGCCTTAACAGGAATCAGCCCCAGCATTTT. Residues: CASSLNRNQPQHF.

The rearrangement joins TRBV7-2 to TRBJ2-5; D is undetermined. The V gene's germline CDR1 is SGHTA and CDR2 FQGNSA. Trimming removed 2 bases from V and 2 bases from J, with 9 bases in between. The CDR3 spans 14 residues. For the CDR3, the DNA is TGTGCCAGCAGCTTATCAGCGAGTCAAGAGACCCAGTACTTC. Translated, it gives CASSLSASQETQYF.

This rearrangement joins TRBV9 to TRBJ2-6, with TRBD1 identical over 8 bases. This CDR3 comprises 17 residues. V lost 3 bases to trimming and J lost 2 bases; unmatched junction nucleotides: 7. Looked up from germline, CDR1 is SGDLS and CDR2 is YYNGEE. The CDR3 protein is CASSAGQDGAGANVLTF. CDR3 nucleotides: TGTGCCAGCAGCGCGGGACAGGACGGAGCTGGGGCCAACGTCCTGACTTTC.

The chain joins TRBV7-9 to TRBJ1-1; D uncertain. CDR3 size: 13 residues. Germline V gene sequence: CDR1 SEHNR, CDR2 FQNEAQ (reference sequence). The V and J ends lost 6 bases and 7 bases respectively, with 15 bases between them. This CDR3 reads CASRQLIGLEAFF. Here the CDR3 DNA reads TGTGCCAGCAGACAGTTGATAGGCCTTGAAGCTTTCTTT.

The rearrangement links TRBV7-6 to TRBJ1-6; possible D gene TRBD1, 5 bases. Germline CDR1 and CDR2: SGHVS and FNYEAQ. This CDR3 spans 14 amino acids. Trimming removed 1 base at V and 9 bases at J, with 10 bases between. The CDR3 loop reads CASSLVGVGSPLHF. The CDR3 DNA is TGTGCCAGCAGCTTAGTAGGGGTGGGTTCACCCCTCCACTTT.

This rearrangement joins TRBV9 to TRBJ1-2, with D possibly TRBD1 on 5 matching bases. V lost 6 bases and J lost 7, with 16 bases in between. CDR3 length equals 13 residues. CDR1 SGDLS and CDR2 YYNGEE come from the germline V gene. The CDR3 DNA reads as TGTGCCAGCAATGCGGGGGGGAGTAGTGGCTACACCTTC. Translating gives CASNAGGSSGYTF.

This chain joins TRBV13 and TRBJ1-1; 9 bases are a match to TRBD1. V lost 4 bases to trimming and J lost 11 bases; unmatched junction nucleotides: 26. Germline loops: CDR1 PRHDT, CDR2 FYEKMQ (reference sequence). There are 19 residues in the CDR3. Here the CDR3 DNA reads TGTGCCAGCAGCTATATGCCGGGACAGGGAGGACCTTACGGGTTGGGGGCTTTCTTT. It specifies CASSYMPGQGGPYGLGAFF.

This clone was observed a few times. This chain connects TRBV5-4 to TRBJ2-5; possible D gene TRBD1, 6 bases. CDR1 is SGHNT and CDR2 is YYREEE in the germline V gene (reference sequence). This CDR3 spans 13 amino acids. V was shortened by 0 bases and J by 4 bases, with 7 bases between the two germline ends. The CDR3 region has the DNA TGTGCCAGCAGCTTGGACAGGGCAGAGACCCAGTACTTC. Translating gives CASSLDRAETQYF.

This clone has only one observation. This chain joins TRBV29-1 and TRBJ2-2; no clear D gene. Germline lookup yields CDR1 SQVTM and CDR2 ANQGSEA. CDR3 length: 13 residues. V was trimmed by 3 bases and J by 4 bases, leaving 9 bases between them. The CDR3 coding sequence is TGCAGCGTTGAGGCCGGGTCCACCGGGGAGCTGTTTTTT. Encoded protein: CSVEAGSTGELFF.

The CDR3 coding sequence is TGTGCCAGCAGCTACGCAGCGGGGGGATTAAATGAGCAGTTCTTC. It codes for CASSYAAGGLNEQFF. The V gene is TRBV7-9, the J gene TRBJ2-1, with 9 bases aligning to TRBD2. The CDR3 is 15 residues long. Germline trimming cut 4 bases from V and 7 bases from J; bases unmatched to any gene: 8. Germline loops: CDR1 SEHNR, CDR2 FQNEAQ (reference sequence).

The chain has TRBV27 and TRBJ1-2; TRBD1 matches at 8 bases. The V segment lost 5 bases and the J segment 4 bases; nucleotides outside the gene matches: 6. The CDR3 covers 14 residues. Germline values: CDR1 MNHEY, CDR2 SMNVEV (reference sequence). The CDR3 sequence is CASSIRQGFYGYTF. CDR3 bases: TGTGCCAGCAGTATCCGACAGGGGTTCTATGGCTACACCTTC.